The entry below gives a single TCR beta chain sequence along with its context. Its specificity is unknown. Per sample, extraction of total RNA gave at least 5 micrograms in every case. Primed by a sample-barcoded 5' primer and a J-beta primer mix, a second PCR proceeded for roughly 6 to 12 cycles. MiXCR was run by TCRdb on the 5' RACE reads, yielding one entry per CDR3 protein. The sample consists of over 1,300,000 distinct CDR3 sequences, approximately 59% of them appearing once. The sample belongs to a study of blood T cells in healthy people across ages. Whole-study findings and limits: Because donor CMV status was unknown, expanded clonotype changes were possibly confounded. Naive and antigen-experienced cells were not separated, limiting conclusive comparison.

The CDR3 covers 16 residues. With V trimmed by 4 bases and J by 9 bases, 13 bases remained unmatched. Germline-derived CDR1 and CDR2 are MNHEY and SVGAGI. Sequenced material: blood. The chain carries TRBV6-5 and TRBJ2-1; 9 nucleotides agree with TRBD2. The clonotype was recovered from a man younger than 35 in good health. CDR3 sequence: CASSSPWGGGASEQFF. The CDR3, as DNA: TGTGCCAGCAGTTCACCGTGGGGCGGGGGGGCGTCTGAGCAGTTCTTC.